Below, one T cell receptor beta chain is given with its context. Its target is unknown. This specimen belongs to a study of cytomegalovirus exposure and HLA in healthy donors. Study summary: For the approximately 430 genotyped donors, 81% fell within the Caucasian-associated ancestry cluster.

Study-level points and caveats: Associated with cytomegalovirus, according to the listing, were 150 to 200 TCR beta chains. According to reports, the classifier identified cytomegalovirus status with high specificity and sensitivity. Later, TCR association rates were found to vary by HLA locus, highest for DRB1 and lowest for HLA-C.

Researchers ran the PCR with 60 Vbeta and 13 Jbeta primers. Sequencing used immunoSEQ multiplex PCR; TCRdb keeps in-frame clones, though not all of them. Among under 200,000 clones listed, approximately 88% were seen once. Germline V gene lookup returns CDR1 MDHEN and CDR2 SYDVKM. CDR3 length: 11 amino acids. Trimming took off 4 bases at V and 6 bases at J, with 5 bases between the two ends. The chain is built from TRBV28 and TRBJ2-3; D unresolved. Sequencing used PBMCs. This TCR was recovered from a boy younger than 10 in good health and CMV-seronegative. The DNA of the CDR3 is TGTGCCAGCAGTTATTCGGATACGCAGTATTTT. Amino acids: CASSYSDTQYF.